This T cell receptor beta chain was retrieved from a study of blood T cell repertoires in COVID-19. For the study at large: Sites across the United States, Italy and Spain contributed samples from acute and convalescent COVID-19. PBMCs, B-cell-depleted T cells, or T cells provided the cDNA or gDNA that made up the material.

Per the germline V gene, CDR1 is KGHDR and CDR2 is SFDVKD. The CDR3 is 13 residues long. The V gene lost 7 bases and the J gene lost 3 bases, with 8 bases spanning the gap. In the original analysis: The assay estimated nucleated cells by amplifying reference gene primers. The repertoire was sequenced with immunoSEQ multiplex PCR; TCRdb's copy has only in-frame clones and lacks some. That table furnishes V, J and clone size, whereas the DNA furnished D and trimming. This table holds roughly 140,000 clones, 80% to 90% found once. The origin of this receptor is a woman between 45 and 65 years old with acute or convalescent COVID-19. Sequencing was carried out using peripheral blood. V usage is TRBV24-1 and J usage is TRBJ1-4, with D possibly matching TRBD1 (5 bases). CDR3 sequence: CATRGAANEKLFF. In DNA form, the CDR3 reads TGTGCCACCAGAGGGGCGGCTAATGAAAAACTGTTTTTT.